This T cell receptor (beta chain) derives from a study of T-cell reconstitution after alpha-beta-depleted transplantation in children. This clonotype was detected only a few times. Molecular barcoding with unique molecular identifiers was used for the TCRbeta library. TCRdb analysed the PCR reads with MiXCR anew, one entry per CDR3 protein. The sample shows around 530,000 distinct CDR3 sequences, 32% of them seen only once. Sample: PBMCs from the stem cell graft donor, taken from the stem cell graft. The receptor was derived from a human donor who donated a stem cell graft to a child with aplastic anemia.

This CDR3 is CASSLVGHLNSDTQYF. DNA for the CDR3: TGTGCCAGCAGCTTAGTAGGCCACCTGAATTCAGATACGCAGTATTTT. The V call is TRBV7-2, the J call TRBJ2-3, with D hard to call. The CDR3 has 16 residues. The germline V gene has CDR1 SGHTA and CDR2 FQGNSA. The ends were cut back, 1 base at V and 4 bases at J, with 15 bases in the middle. The variable domain in full, completed from reference TRBV7-2 and TRBJ2-3, reads GAGVSQSPSNKVTEKGKDVELRCDPISGHTALYWYRQSLGQGLEFLIYFQGNSAPDKSGLPSDRFSAERTGGSVSTLTIQRTQQEDSAVYLCASSLVGHLNSDTQYFGPGTRLTVL.